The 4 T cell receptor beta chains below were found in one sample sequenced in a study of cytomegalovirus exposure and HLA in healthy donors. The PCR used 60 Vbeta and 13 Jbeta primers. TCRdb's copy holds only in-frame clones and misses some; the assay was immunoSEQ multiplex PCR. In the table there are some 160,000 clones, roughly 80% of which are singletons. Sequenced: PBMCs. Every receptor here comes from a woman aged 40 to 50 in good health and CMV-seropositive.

CDR3 loop: CAWELGLAANEQFF. CDR3 DNA sequence: TGTGCCTGGGAATTAGGGCTAGCGGCCAATGAGCAGTTCTTC. The chain combines TRBV30 with TRBJ2-1; 7 bases are a match to TRBD2. The CDR3 contains 14 residues. J was trimmed by 6 bases and V by 5 bases; bases with no gene match: 10. Germline CDR1 and CDR2: GTSNPN and SVGIG (reference sequence). The full variable domain, with the rest looked up from reference TRBV30 and TRBJ2-1, is SQTIHQWPATLVQPVGSPLSLECTVEGTSNPNLYWYRQAAGRGLQLLFYSVGIGQISSEVPQNLSASRPQDRQFILSSKKLLLSDSGFYLCAWELGLAANEQFFGPGTRLTVL.

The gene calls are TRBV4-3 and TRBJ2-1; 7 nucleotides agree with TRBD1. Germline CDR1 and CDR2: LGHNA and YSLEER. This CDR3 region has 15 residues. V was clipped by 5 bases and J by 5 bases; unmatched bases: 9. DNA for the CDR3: TGCGCCAGCAGCTCACAAACCGACAGGGACAATGAGCAGTTCTTC. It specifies CASSSQTDRDNEQFF.

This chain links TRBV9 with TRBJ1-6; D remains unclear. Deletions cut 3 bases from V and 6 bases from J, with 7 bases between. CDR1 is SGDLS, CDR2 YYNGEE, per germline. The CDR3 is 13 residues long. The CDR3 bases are TGTGCCAGCAGCGCAGAGGTTAATTCACCCCTCCACTTT. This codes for CASSAEVNSPLHF.

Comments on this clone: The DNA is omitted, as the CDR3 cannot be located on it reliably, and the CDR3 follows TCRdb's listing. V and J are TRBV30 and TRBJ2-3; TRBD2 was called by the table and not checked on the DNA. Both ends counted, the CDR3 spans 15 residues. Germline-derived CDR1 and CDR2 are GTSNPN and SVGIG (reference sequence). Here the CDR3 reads CAYPCLAGCTDTQYF.